These T cell receptor beta chains were read from a single sample in a study of T cell responses to AZD1222 COVID-19 vaccine. The repertoire was sequenced with immunoSEQ multiplex PCR; TCRdb's copy has only in-frame clones and lacks some. Of some 140,000 clones in the sample, approximately 90% were seen once. Here the sequenced sample was peripheral blood, taken on day 0 of AZD1222 vaccination. These receptors originate from an adult in good health. Each CDR3 is given with its conserved first and last residue. The D gene is left open where the match is weak. Clone sizes are given selectively: once, few, many, or a class where the clone is expanded.

>TRBJ1-5|TRBV19|TRBD1|NA
TGTGCCAGCCATCGACAGGGAGGACAGCCCCAGCATTTT
CASHRQGGQPQHF
>TRBJ2-6|TRBV5-1|NA|NA
TGCGCCAGCAGCTACAGGGTCGGCTCTGGGGCCAACGTCCTGACTTTC
CASSYRVGSGANVLTF
>TRBJ1-4|TRBV27|NA|NA
TGTGCCAGCAGTTTAGTGGGGACACGACTTAATGAAAAACTGTTTTTT
CASSLVGTRLNEKLFF
>TRBJ1-4|TRBV6-2/TRBV6-3|NA|NA
TGTGCCAGCAGTTACCACTCAGGGGTTGGTAATGAAAAACTGTTTTTT
CASSYHSGVGNEKLFF
>TRBJ1-1|TRBV5-4|NA|NA
TGTGCCAGCAGCACCCTTGCCGGTTTGAACACTGAAGCTTTCTTT
CASSTLAGLNTEAFF
>TRBJ2-2|TRBV29-1|TRBD1|NA
TGCAGCGCGGACAGGGGGAACACCGGGGAGCTGTTTTTT
CSADRGNTGELFF
>TRBJ1-2|TRBV7-2|NA|NA
TGTGCCAGCAGCTTAGGACAGAACTATGGCTACACCTTC
CASSLGQNYGYTF
>TRBJ2-1|TRBV9|NA|NA
TGTGCCAGCAGCGTAGCAGGCTCCTACAATGAGCAGTTCTTC
CASSVAGSYNEQFF
>TRBJ1-1|TRBV28|NA|NA
TGTGCCAGCAGCCCCCCCCTGGGGTCGGGCACTGAAGCTTTCTTT
CASSPPLGSGTEAFF
>TRBJ2-1|TRBV14|NA|NA
TGTGCCAGCAGCCAATCGTGGGACTACAATGAGCAGTTCTTC
CASSQSWDYNEQFF
>TRBJ1-2|TRBV6-5|NA|NA
TGTGCCAGCAGTTACCTCGGGGTTAACTATGGCTACACCTTC
CASSYLGVNYGYTF
>TRBJ1-2|TRBV5-6|TRBD1|once
TGTGCCAGCAGAATTACAGGGGCCGCTGGCTACACCTTC
CASRITGAAGYTF
>TRBJ1-1|TRBV10-1|NA|once
TGCGCCAGCAGTGAAAGCTACAGCCAAGCTTTCTTT
CASSESYSQAFF
>TRBJ1-2|TRBV3-1/TRBV3-2|NA|NA
TGTGCCAGCAGCCAAGGGGAGGTGGGGGGGCATGACTATGGCTACACCTTC
CASSQGEVGGHDYGYTF
>TRBJ1-2|TRBV9|NA|NA
TGTGCCAGCAGCGTAGGTGACAATTTAAGTAACTATGGCTACACCTTC
CASSVGDNLSNYGYTF
>TRBJ1-5|TRBV21-1|NA|NA
TGTGCCAGAAAAAAACCGGGCACGAATCAGCCCCAGCATTTT
CARKKPGTNQPQHF
>TRBJ1-6|TRBV7-6|NA|once
TGTGCCAGCAGCCCTGGATCAGGGTCACCCCTCCACTTT
CASSPGSGSPLHF
>TRBJ2-1|TRBV6-5|NA|NA
TGTGCCAGCAGTTACTCACAACAGGGCCCCTACAATGAGCAGTTCTTC
CASSYSQQGPYNEQFF
>TRBJ2-3|TRBV5-1|TRBD1|NA
TGCGCCAGCAGCTCACCTCTGACAGGGCGCACAGATACGCAGTATTTT
CASSSPLTGRTDTQYF
>TRBJ2-3|TRBV2|TRBD2|NA
TGTGCCAGCCGATCCCTAGCGGGGGGGATAAGCACAGATACGCAGTATTTT
CASRSLAGGISTDTQYF
>TRBJ1-2|TRBV28|NA|once
TGTGCCAGCAGTTTATTTCAGGGTTATGATGGCTACACCTTC
CASSLFQGYDGYTF
>TRBJ2-2|TRBV19|NA|NA
TGTGCCAGTAGAGACGTCGGGTGGGGCGGGGAGCTGTTTTTT
CASRDVGWGGELFF
>TRBJ1-6|TRBV7-2|NA|NA
TGTGCCAGCAGCCCGGGACGGGCTAATTCACCCCTCCACTTT
CASSPGRANSPLHF
>TRBJ1-3|TRBV4-3|NA|NA
TGCGCCAGCAGCTCAGACGGATCAAATGGAAACACCATATATTTT
CASSSDGSNGNTIYF
>TRBJ1-1|TRBV3-1/TRBV3-2|NA|NA
TGTGCCAGCAGCCCGGGAACTAAGAACACTGAAGCTTTCTTT
CASSPGTKNTEAFF
>TRBJ2-6|TRBV10-1|NA|NA
TGCGCCAGCAGTGAGTCTCCTTCTGGATCTGGGGCCAACGTCCTGACTTTC
CASSESPSGSGANVLTF
>TRBJ2-5|TRBV5-1|NA|NA
TGCGCCAGCAGCCCGGCCGCAGGGCAAGAGACCCAGTACTTC
CASSPAAGQETQYF
>TRBJ2-3|TRBV28|NA|NA
TGTGCCTCCTGGACTAGCACAGATACGCAGTATTTT
CASWTSTDTQYF
>TRBJ1-1|TRBV7-6|NA|NA
TGTGCCAGCAGCTTAACCCCGTTGACAGATGGGTTGAACACTGAAGCTTTCTTT
CASSLTPLTDGLNTEAFF
>TRBJ1-4|TRBV28|NA|NA
TGTGCCAGCAGTTCCTTGTCTCGGGGGATTGAAAAACTGTTTTTT
CASSSLSRGIEKLFF
>TRBJ1-1|TRBV6-5|TRBD1|NA
TGTGCCAGCAGGACCGACAGGGGACGCACTGAAGCTTTCTTT
CASRTDRGRTEAFF
>TRBJ1-2|TRBV3-1/TRBV3-2|NA|NA
TGTGCCAGCAGCCAAGTCCCGGACTTTGGAGGCTACACCTTC
CASSQVPDFGGYTF
>TRBJ2-7|TRBV11-3|NA|once
TGTGCCAGCAGCTTAGTCCGCGGGGACGAGCAGTACTTC
CASSLVRGDEQYF
>TRBJ1-1|TRBV5-1|TRBD1|once
TGCGCCAGCAGCGCGGCCGGGACAGGGAGGTCAAACACTGAAGCTTTCTTT
CASSAAGTGRSNTEAFF
>TRBJ2-1|TRBV2|TRBD2|NA
TGTGCCAGCAGTGTAATTTCTAGCGGGAGGGCCGGAAGGAATGAGCAGTTCTTC
CASSVISSGRAGRNEQFF
>TRBJ1-1|TRBV6-5|NA|NA
TGTGCCAGCAGTTACCTTTCTTCAACCAACACTGAAGCTTTCTTT
CASSYLSSTNTEAFF
>TRBJ1-6|TRBV18|TRBD1|NA
TGTGCCAGCTCTCCCGACAGGGTGAATTCACCCCTCCACTTT
CASSPDRVNSPLHF
>TRBJ1-1|TRBV12-3/TRBV12-4|TRBD1|NA
TGTGCCAGCCGGGACAGGGGCAACACTGAAGCTTTCTTT
CASRDRGNTEAFF
>TRBJ1-5|TRBV7-2|NA|NA
TGTGCCAGCAGTCGAGACCATAGCAATCAGCCCCAGCATTTT
CASSRDHSNQPQHF
>TRBJ1-1|TRBV19|TRBD1|NA
TGTGCCAGTAGTGATCCGGGACAGGGGAACACTGAAGCTTTCTTT
CASSDPGQGNTEAFF
>TRBJ1-5|TRBV28|NA|NA
TGTGCCAGCAGTTTGCCCGGGAGTCAGCCCCAGCATTTT
CASSLPGSQPQHF
>TRBJ1-1|TRBV12-3/TRBV12-4|NA|NA
TGTGCCAGCAGTTACGGGAGCGGGGCTTTCTTT
CASSYGSGAFF
>TRBJ1-5|TRBV9|TRBD1|NA
TGTGCCAGCAGCGTAGGACAGGGAATATATCAGCCCCAGCATTTT
CASSVGQGIYQPQHF
>TRBJ1-5|TRBV4-1|TRBD1|NA
TGCGCCAGCAGCCCAACACAGGGGAACGACCAGCCCCAGCATTTT
CASSPTQGNDQPQHF
>TRBJ2-1|TRBV7-6|NA|NA
TGTGCCAGCAGCTCTAGGGGGGAGGCCCTGGCGGACAATGAGCAGTTCTTC
CASSSRGEALADNEQFF
>TRBJ1-4|TRBV19|TRBD1|NA
TGTGCCAGTAGTAGGGACAGGGCCGGAAATGAAAAACTGTTTTTT
CASSRDRAGNEKLFF
>TRBJ1-6|TRBV28|NA|NA
TGTGCCAGCAGTAGGCGGGACGGCTTCTTGGGGTCCAGGGCCCTCCACTTT
CASSRRDGFLGSRALHF
>TRBJ2-7|TRBV5-1|NA|NA
TGCGCCAGCAGCCCCTCTACGACAGGGACTCACGAGCAGTACTTC
CASSPSTTGTHEQYF
>TRBJ2-3|TRBV9|TRBD2|once
TGTGCCAGCAGCGTCGAGGGGAGGGTGAAAGATACGCAGTATTTT
CASSVEGRVKDTQYF
>TRBJ2-1|TRBV5-1|NA|NA
TGCGCCAGCAGCTTGGAGGGGACCTCCTACAATGAGCAGTTCTTC
CASSLEGTSYNEQFF
>TRBJ1-6|TRBV10-2|TRBD1|NA
TGCGCCAGCAGTGAGCAGTCGAAGGACAGGGCCGCGGATAATTCACCCCTCCACTTT
CASSEQSKDRAADNSPLHF
>TRBJ1-3|TRBV6-5|NA|NA
TGTGCCAGCAGGAGCTTCTCTGGAAACACCATATATTTT
CASRSFSGNTIYF
>TRBJ1-4|TRBV6-2/TRBV6-3|TRBD1|NA
TGTGCCAGCAGTCCACCGGGACAGACTACCGAAAAACTGTTTTTT
CASSPPGQTTEKLFF
>TRBJ2-7|TRBV5-1|NA|NA
TGCGCCAGCAGCTCGAGGGAGGCAGCAGAATTTTCCTACGAGCAGTACTTC
CASSSREAAEFSYEQYF
>TRBJ1-6|TRBV3-1/TRBV3-2|NA|NA
TGTGCCAGCAGCCGCAAGCTCACGGGGGGGCTGGATTCACCCCTCCACTTT
CASSRKLTGGLDSPLHF
>TRBJ2-7|TRBV7-9|NA|NA
TGTGCCAGCAGTATCCAGCTGGACGAGCAGTACTTC
CASSIQLDEQYF